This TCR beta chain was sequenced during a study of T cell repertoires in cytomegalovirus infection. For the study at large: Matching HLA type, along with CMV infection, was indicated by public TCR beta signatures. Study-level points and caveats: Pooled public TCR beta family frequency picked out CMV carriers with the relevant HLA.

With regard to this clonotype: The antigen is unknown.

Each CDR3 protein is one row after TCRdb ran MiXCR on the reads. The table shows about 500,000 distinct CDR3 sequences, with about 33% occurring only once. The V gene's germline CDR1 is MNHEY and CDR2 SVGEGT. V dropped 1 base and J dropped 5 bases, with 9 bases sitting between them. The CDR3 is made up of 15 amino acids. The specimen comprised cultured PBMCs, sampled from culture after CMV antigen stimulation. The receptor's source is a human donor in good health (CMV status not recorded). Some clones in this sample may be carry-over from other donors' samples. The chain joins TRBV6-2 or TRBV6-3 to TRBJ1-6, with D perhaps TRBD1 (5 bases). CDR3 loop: CASSYFGGHNSPLHF. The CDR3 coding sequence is TGTGCCAGCAGTTACTTCGGGGGACATAATTCACCCCTCCACTTT.